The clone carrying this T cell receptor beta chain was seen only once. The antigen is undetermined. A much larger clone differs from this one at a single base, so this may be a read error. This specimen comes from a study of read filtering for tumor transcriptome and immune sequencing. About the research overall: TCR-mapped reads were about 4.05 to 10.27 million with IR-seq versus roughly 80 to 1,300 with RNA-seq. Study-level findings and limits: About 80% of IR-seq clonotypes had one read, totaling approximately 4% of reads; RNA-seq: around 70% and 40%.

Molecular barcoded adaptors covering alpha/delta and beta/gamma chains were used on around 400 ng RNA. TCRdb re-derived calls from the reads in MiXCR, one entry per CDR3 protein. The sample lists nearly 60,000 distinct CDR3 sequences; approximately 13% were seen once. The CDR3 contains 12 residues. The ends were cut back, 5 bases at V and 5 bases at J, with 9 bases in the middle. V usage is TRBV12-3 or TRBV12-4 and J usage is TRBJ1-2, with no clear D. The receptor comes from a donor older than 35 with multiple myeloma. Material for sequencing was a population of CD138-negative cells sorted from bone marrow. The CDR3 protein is CASSRIGYGYTF. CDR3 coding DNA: TGTGCCAGCAGTCGCATAGGGTATGGCTACACCTTC.